Included here is one T cell receptor beta chain sequence, with context. The sample comes from a study of blood T cell repertoires in COVID-19. Authors' processing steps: Estimates of nucleated cell counts were drawn from the amplification of reference gene primers. Profiling relied on immunoSEQ multiplex PCR, and the TCRdb table lists in-frame clones only, not all of them. V and J calls and clone size follow that table, whereas D and trimming were derived from the DNA. The sample consists of roughly 60,000 clones, around 81% of them appearing once. Germline CDR1 and CDR2: PRHDT and FYEKMQ (reference sequence). V lost 5 bases to trimming and J lost 4 bases; unmatched junction nucleotides: 5. The CDR3 is 14 amino acids.

V and J are TRBV13 and TRBJ1-1, with TRBD1 matching over 9 bases. This TCR came from a woman at least 80 years old with acute or convalescent COVID-19. Sample: peripheral blood. The DNA of the CDR3 is TGTGCCAGCAGCGGGGGACAGGGCATCACTGAAGCTTTCTTT. It translates to CASSGGQGITEAFF. Full variable domain (remainder filled in from reference TRBV13 and TRBJ1-1): AAGVIQSPRHLIKEKRETATLKCYPIPRHDTVYWYQQGPGQDPQFLISFYEKMQSDKGSIPDRFSAQQFSDYHSELNMSSLELGDSALYFCASSGGQGITEAFFGQGTRLTVV.